Reported below is one TCR beta chain. The table lists this clonotype with many counts. The clone's antigen remains unknown. No much larger clone exists at a distance of one base, and base qualities are not known. Amplification of TCR beta CDR3 regions was carried out from RNA transcripts. For the first round of RT-PCR on the TCR CDR3, the HTBI primer set was used together with the Qiagen OneStep RT-PCR kit. Libraries were constructed in a second round of multiplex PCR, after which size selection and purification were carried out. Paired-end sequencing of the libraries was performed with 100 bp reads on an Illumina HiSeq2000. Processing in the source paper ran as follows. SOAPnuke was used to process the raw data, with reads discarded if the reads contained adapters or uncalled bases, had a mean Phred below 15, or lacked an exact constant-primer or identifier match. COPE v1.2.5 was used to merge the high-quality paired reads, and each unique nucleotide sequence was defined as a clonotype. MiTCR v1.1 was used to align clonotypes to the IMGT TRBV, TRBD and TRBJ reference segments. Only V-J combinations with frequency above 0.0001, covering about 99% of repertoires, were analysed. The TCS score was defined as the ratio of F50 (clonal expansion) to E x V (chaos), calculated using BLOSUM62-based TCRdist between CDR3 peptides within each V-J. Welch's t-statistics and random forest reduced several hundred V-J features to roughly 13, which were used in a naive Bayes classifier (R e1071). TCRdb reprocessed the public reads (quality trimming at Q25 with fastp, clone calling with MiXCR) and kept in-frame beta chains. Merged by CDR3 protein, the rows form single entries marked with the most common genes and DNA. What appears here as the V and J calls and clone size reflects TCRdb's work, not the paper's. This sample has about 260,000 distinct CDR3 sequences in its table, and less than 20% of those were observed once. The top ten clonotypes cover 28% of the sample.

Ophthalmopathy patients had moderately to severely active disease, with a Clinical Activity Score of 3 or more, a NOSPECS grade of 4 or more, and a disease duration of less than 3 months. Patients with uncontrolled infections, other autoimmune diseases, pregnancy or lactation were excluded. Diagnoses were based on clinical symptoms, serum thyroxine and TRAb, thyroid ultrasound and orbital computed tomography. PBMCs were separated from over 9 ml of fresh peripheral blood using Ficoll-Paque density gradient centrifugation. Total RNA was extracted using Trizol reagent, and RNA quality was assessed on an Agilent 2100 Bioanalyzer. These data come from a study of T cells in Graves' hyperthyroidism and ophthalmopathy (dated by TCRdb to 2018 to 2020). Turning to the overall study: Peripheral blood samples were taken at the time of initial diagnosis, prior to any treatment. TCR V-J signatures able to tell the groups apart were searched for in a discovery cohort of 90 to 100 patients, of whom roughly 42 had Graves' ophthalmopathy and about 60 had stable Graves' hyperthyroidism. Prospective prediction of ophthalmopathy was tested in an independent validation cohort of some 19 hyperthyroidism patients and some 17 patients who later progressed to ophthalmopathy. The 95 to 100 discovery patients were randomly divided into training and test sets at a 7:3 ratio. Thyroid tissue and blood T-cell repertoires from several Graves' hyperthyroidism patients were also compared in the study. After blood sampling, hyperthyroidism patients were treated with methimazole at a starting dose of 30 mg daily, and ophthalmopathy patients were treated with high-dose intravenous methylprednisolone. According to the paper, TCR Vbeta CDR3 sequencing was carried out on approximately 140 peripheral blood samples, which came from 40 to 45 ophthalmopathy, around 75 hyperthyroidism and approximately 17 progressor patients.

V ends up 5 bases short and J 6 bases short, with an unmatched junction base count of 10. Including the terminal cysteine and phenylalanine, the CDR3 comprises 17 residues. Only the CDR3 DNA is retained, 51 bases long and in frame from the first base. CDR1 MNHNS and CDR2 SASEGT were looked up in the germline V gene. The study at large found these results: In validation, the model predicted progression to ophthalmopathy a median of about 6.8 months before onset, with 70% to 71% sensitivity and about 72% specificity. Ophthalmopathy was separated from stable hyperthyroidism by a 13 V-J signature model, with just over 85% sensitivity and approximately 84% specificity obtained in cross-validation and 80%/75% obtained in testing. Most expanded thyroid clonotypes (frequency above 0.001) were also detected in blood, a finding suggesting that blood repertoires may reflect thyroid immune responses. Sample size was not statistically predetermined, and blinding of investigators to group allocation was not performed.

This TCR was sampled from a woman aged 18-35 years with Graves' ophthalmopathy. The sequence links TRBV6-1 to TRBJ2-3; TRBD2 agrees with 14 junctional bases. Source material: blood. The nucleotide sequence is given as TGTGCCAGCAGTTCGCCGGGACTAGCGGGGGTCGGGGATACGCAGTATTTT. Translated, this is CASSSPGLAGVGDTQYF.